This is a list of T cell receptor beta chains from one sample in a study of blood T cells in healthy people across ages. One entry per CDR3 protein, called by TCRdb with MiXCR from the 5' RACE reads. In the table there are about 940,000 distinct CDR3 sequences, roughly 48% of which are singletons. Sequences were obtained from blood. The receptors originated from a man between 25 and 39 years old in good health. CDR3s include the opening cysteine and the closing phenylalanine or tryptophan. The order of the fields is J gene, V gene, clone size, D gene, CDR3 protein. The D gene is left open where the match is weak. Only some rows state a clone size, as once, few, many or a class for expanded clones.

TRBJ1-5 TRBV6-6 . . CASSYVGTAQPQHF
TRBJ2-3 TRBV12-3/TRBV12-4 many TRBD2 CASSPGGPDTQYF
TRBJ2-5 TRBV20-1 few TRBD1 CSASGDRETQETQYF
TRBJ2-3 TRBV7-2 . . CASSLTVHKVGGDTQYF
TRBJ2-1 TRBV7-2 . . CASSARGWSEQFF
TRBJ2-3 TRBV30 . . CAWSVNLATDTQYF
TRBJ1-2 TRBV27 few . CASSPRVGYGYTF
TRBJ2-3 TRBV15 . TRBD2 CATSRELAGGPSTDTQYF
TRBJ2-5 TRBV7-2 . . CASSLELASETQYF
TRBJ2-5 TRBV20-1 . . CSTQGGPYEGQYF
TRBJ1-1 TRBV19 . . CASSMRKGRTNTEAFF